What follows describes a single T cell receptor beta chain. Its specificity is unknown. The data were obtained in a study of cytomegalovirus exposure and HLA in healthy donors. The overall study: Researchers found that roughly 81% of 398 genotyped donors fell within the Caucasian-associated ancestry cluster.

General study points: In a later analysis, TCR beta V- and J-gene trimming showed a link to a missense DCLRE1C variant.

Germline CDR1 and CDR2: LNHDA and SQIVND (reference sequence). Trimming shortened V by 6 bases and J by 4 bases, and 13 bases separated the two germline ends. The CDR3 runs 13 residues. This PCR relied on a set of 60 Vbeta primers and 13 Jbeta primers. Method: immunoSEQ multiplex PCR; TCRdb's copy keeps in-frame clones and lacks some. The sample lists around 150,000 clones; under 90% were seen once. Sequences were obtained from PBMCs. The receptor was isolated from a man aged 25-45 years in good health and CMV-seronegative. The rearrangement uses TRBV19 and TRBJ2-7; D might be TRBD1 (5 bases). CDR3: CASSPPQGYEQYF. The CDR3 DNA is TGTGCCAGTAGCCCACCCCAGGGTTACGAGCAGTACTTC.